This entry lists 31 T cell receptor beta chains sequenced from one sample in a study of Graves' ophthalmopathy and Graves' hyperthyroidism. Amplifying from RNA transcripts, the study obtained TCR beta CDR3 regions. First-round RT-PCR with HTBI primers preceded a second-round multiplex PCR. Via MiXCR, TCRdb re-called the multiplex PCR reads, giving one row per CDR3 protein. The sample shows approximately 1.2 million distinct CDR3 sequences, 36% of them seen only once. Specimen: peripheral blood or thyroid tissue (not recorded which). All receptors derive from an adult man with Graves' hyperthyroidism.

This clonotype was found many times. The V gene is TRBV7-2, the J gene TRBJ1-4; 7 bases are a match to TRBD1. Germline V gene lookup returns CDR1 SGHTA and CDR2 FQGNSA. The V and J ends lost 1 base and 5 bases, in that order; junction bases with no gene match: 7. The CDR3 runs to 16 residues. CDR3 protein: CASSLDYRGLNEKLFF. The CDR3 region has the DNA TGTGCCAGCAGCTTAGACTACAGGGGACTAAATGAAAAACTGTTTTTT.

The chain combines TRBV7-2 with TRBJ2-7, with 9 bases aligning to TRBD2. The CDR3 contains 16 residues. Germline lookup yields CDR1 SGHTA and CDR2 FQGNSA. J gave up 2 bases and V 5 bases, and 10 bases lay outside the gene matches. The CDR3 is CASSVTSGGGAYEQYF. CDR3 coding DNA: TGTGCCAGCAGCGTGACTAGCGGTGGCGGGGCCTACGAGCAGTACTTC.

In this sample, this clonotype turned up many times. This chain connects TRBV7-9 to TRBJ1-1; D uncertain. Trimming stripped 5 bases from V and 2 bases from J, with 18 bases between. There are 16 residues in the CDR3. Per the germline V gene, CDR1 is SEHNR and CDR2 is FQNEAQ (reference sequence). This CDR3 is CASSLIHTIENTEAFF. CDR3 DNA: TGTGCCAGCAGCCTAATACACACAATCGAAAACACTGAAGCTTTCTTT.

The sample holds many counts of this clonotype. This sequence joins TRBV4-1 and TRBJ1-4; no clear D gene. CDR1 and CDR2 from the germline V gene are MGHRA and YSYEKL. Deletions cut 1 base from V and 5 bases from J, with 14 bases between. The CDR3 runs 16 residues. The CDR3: CASSQVGSGGNEKLFF. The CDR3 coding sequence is TGCGCCAGCAGCCAAGTTGGGAGTGGCGGGAATGAAAAACTGTTTTTT.

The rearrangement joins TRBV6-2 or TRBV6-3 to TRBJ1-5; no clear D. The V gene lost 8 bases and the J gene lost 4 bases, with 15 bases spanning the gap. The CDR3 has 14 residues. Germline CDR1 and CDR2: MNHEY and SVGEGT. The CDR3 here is CASGPERRNQPQHF. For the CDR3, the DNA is TGTGCCAGCGGACCAGAGAGGCGGAATCAGCCCCAGCATTTT.

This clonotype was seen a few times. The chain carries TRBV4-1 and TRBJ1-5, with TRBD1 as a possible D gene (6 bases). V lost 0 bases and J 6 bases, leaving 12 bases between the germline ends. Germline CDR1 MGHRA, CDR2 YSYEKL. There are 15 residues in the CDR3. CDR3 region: CASSQDQGRFQPQHF. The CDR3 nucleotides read TGCGCCAGCAGCCAAGATCAGGGGCGTTTTCAGCCCCAGCATTTT.

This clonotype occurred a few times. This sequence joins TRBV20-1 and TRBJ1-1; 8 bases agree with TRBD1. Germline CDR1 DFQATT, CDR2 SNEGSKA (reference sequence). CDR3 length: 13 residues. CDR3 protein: CYTPGTGFTEAFF. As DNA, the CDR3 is TGCTATACTCCCGGGACAGGCTTTACTGAAGCTTTCTTT.

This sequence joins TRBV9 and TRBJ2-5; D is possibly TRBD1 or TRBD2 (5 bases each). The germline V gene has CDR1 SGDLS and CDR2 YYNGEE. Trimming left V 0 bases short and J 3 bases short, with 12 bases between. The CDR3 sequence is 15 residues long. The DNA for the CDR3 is TGTGCCAGCAGCGTAGGGGGGACGGATAAAGAGACCCAGTACTTC. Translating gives CASSVGGTDKETQYF.

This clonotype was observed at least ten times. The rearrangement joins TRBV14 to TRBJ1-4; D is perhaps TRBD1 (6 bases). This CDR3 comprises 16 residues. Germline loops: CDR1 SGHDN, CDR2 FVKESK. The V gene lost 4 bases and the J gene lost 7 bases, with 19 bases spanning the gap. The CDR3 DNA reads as TGTGCCAGCAGCCCCCTCGGGCAGGGGAGGAGTGAAAAACTGTTTTTT. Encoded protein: CASSPLGQGRSEKLFF.

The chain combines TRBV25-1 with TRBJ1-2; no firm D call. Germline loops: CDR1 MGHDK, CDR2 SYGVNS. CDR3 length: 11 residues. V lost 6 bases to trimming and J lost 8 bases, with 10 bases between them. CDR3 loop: CASRHENGYTF. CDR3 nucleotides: TGTGCCAGCAGACACGAAAACGGCTACACCTTC.

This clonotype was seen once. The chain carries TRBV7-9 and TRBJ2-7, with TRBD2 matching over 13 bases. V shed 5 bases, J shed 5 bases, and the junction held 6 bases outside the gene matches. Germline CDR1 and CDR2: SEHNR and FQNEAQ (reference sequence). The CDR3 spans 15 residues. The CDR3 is CASSHGLAGDDEQYF. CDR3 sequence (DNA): TGTGCCAGCAGCCACGGACTAGCGGGAGATGACGAGCAGTACTTC.

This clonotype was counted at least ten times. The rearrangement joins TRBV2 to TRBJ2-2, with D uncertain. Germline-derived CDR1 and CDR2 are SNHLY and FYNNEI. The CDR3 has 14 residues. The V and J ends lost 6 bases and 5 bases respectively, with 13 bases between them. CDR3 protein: CASRIRVRTGELFF. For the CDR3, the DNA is TGTGCCAGCAGAATCCGAGTTCGTACCGGGGAGCTGTTTTTT. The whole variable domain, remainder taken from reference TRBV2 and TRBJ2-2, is EPEVTQTPSHQVTQMGQEVILRCVPISNHLYFYWYRQILGQKVEFLVSFYNNEISEKSEIFDDQFSVERPDGSNFTLKIRSTKLEDSAMYFCASRIRVRTGELFFGEGSRLTVL.

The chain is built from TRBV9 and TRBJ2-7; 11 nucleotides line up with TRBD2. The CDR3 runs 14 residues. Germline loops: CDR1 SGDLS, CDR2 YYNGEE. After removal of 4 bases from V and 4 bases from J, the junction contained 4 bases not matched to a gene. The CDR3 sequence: CASSIGTSGYEQYF. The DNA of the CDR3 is TGTGCCAGCAGCATAGGGACTAGCGGATACGAGCAGTACTTC.

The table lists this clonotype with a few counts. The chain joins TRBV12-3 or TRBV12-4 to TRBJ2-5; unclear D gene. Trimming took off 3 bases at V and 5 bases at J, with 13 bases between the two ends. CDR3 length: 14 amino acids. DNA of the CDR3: TGTGCCAGCAGTTTTGCTAGTCGGATGGAGACCCAGTACTTC. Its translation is CASSFASRMETQYF.

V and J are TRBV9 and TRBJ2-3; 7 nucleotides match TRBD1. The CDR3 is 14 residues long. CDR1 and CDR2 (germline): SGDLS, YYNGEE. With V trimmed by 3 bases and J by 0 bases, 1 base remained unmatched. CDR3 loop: CASSADRSTDTQYF. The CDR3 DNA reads TGTGCCAGCAGCGCGGACAGGAGCACAGATACGCAGTATTTT.

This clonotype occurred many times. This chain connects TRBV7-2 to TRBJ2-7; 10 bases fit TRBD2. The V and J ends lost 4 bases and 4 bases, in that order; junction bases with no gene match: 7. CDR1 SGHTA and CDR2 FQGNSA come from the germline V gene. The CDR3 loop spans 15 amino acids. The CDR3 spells CASSSGLAPGYEQYF. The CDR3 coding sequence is TGTGCCAGCAGCTCGGGACTAGCGCCGGGGTACGAGCAGTACTTC.

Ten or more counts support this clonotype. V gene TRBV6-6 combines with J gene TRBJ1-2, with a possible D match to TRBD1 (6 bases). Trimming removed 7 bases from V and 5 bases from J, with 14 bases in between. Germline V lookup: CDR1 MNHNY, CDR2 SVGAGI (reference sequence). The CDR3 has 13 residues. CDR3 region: CASILRGAYGYTF. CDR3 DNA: TGTGCCAGCATCCTTCGGGGGGCATATGGCTACACCTTC.

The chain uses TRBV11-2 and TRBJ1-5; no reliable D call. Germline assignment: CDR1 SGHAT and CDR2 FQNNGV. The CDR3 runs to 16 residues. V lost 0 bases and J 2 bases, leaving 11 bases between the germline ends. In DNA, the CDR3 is TGTGCCAGCAGCTTAGATCGAGGGTTCGGCAATCAGCCCCAGCATTTT. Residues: CASSLDRGFGNQPQHF.

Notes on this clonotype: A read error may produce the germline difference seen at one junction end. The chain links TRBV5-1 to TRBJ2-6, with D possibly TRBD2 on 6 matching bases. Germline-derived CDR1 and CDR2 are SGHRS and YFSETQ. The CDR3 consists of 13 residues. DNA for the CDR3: TGTGCCAGCAGCGGGTGGGGGGCCAACGTCCTGACTTTC. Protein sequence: CASSGWGANVLTF. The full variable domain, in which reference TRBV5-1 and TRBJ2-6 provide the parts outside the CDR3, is KAGVTQTPRYLIKTRGQQVTLSCSPISGHRSVSWYQQTPGQGLQFLFEYFSETQRNKGNFPGRFSGRQFSNSRSEMNVSTLELGDSALYLCASSGWGANVLTFGAGSRLTVL.

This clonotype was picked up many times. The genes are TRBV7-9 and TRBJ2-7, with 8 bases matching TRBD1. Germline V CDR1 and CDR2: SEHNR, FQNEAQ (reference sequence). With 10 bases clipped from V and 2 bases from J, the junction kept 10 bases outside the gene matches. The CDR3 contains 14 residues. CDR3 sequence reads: CATRQGIETYEQYF. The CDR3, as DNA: TGTGCCACCCGACAGGGGATTGAGACCTACGAGCAGTACTTC.

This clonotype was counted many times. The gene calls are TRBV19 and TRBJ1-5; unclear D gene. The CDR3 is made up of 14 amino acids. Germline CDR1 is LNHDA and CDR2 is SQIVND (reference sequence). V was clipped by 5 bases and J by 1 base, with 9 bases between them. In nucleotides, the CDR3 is TGTGCCAGTAGTGCGGGCCGGAGCAATCAGCCCCAGCATTTT. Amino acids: CASSAGRSNQPQHF. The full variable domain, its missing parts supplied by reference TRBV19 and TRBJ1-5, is DGGITQSPKYLFRKEGQNVTLSCEQNLNHDAMYWYRQDPGQGLRLIYYSQIVNDFQKGDIAEGYSVSREKKESFPLTVTSAQKNPTAFYLCASSAGRSNQPQHFGDGTRLSIL.

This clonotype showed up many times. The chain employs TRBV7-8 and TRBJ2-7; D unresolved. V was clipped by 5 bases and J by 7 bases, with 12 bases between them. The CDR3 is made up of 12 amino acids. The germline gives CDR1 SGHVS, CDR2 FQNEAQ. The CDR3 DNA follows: TGTGCCAGCAGCCAAAAACCCGGGGAGCAGTACTTC. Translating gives CASSQKPGEQYF.

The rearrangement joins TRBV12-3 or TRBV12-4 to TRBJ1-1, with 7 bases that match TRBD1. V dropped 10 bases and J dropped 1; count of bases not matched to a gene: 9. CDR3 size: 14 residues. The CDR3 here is CAIREGGGNTEAFF. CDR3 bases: TGTGCCATCAGGGAAGGGGGCGGGAACACTGAAGCTTTCTTT.

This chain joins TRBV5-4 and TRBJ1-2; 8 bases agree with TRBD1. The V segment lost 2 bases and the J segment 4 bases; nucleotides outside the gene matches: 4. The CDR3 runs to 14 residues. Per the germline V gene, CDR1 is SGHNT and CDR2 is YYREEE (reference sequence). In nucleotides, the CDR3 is TGTGCCAGCAGCTTCGACAGGGGCGTCTATGGCTACACCTTC. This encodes CASSFDRGVYGYTF.

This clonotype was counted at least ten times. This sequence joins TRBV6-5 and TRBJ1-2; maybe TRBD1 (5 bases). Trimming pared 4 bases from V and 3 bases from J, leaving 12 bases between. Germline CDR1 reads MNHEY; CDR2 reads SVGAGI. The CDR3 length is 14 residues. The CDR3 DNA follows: TGTGCCAGCAGTTGGAACCGGGGGGACTATGGCTACACCTTC. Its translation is CASSWNRGDYGYTF.

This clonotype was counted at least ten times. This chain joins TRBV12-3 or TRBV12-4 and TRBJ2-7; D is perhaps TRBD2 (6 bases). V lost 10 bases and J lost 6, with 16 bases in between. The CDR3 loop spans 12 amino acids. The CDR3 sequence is CATNSGFGEQYF. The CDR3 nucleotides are TGTGCCACGAACAGCGGGTTTGGCGAGCAGTACTTC.

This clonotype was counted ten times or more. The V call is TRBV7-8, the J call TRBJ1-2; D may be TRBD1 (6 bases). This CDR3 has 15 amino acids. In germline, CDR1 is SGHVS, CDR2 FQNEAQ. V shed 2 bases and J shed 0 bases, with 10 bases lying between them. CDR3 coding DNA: TGTGCCAGCAGCTTAAGGGACATTACTAACTATGGCTACACCTTC. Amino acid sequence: CASSLRDITNYGYTF.

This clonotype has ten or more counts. CDR3 sequence: CSAKGLAGKSYEQYF. The DNA of the CDR3 is TGCAGTGCCAAGGGACTAGCGGGAAAGTCTTACGAGCAGTACTTC. V is TRBV20-1 and J is TRBJ2-7, with 13 bases identical to TRBD2. The V segment lost 6 bases and the J segment 4 bases; nucleotides outside the gene matches: 9. The CDR3 sequence is 15 residues long. Germline CDR1 DFQATT, CDR2 SNEGSKA (reference sequence).

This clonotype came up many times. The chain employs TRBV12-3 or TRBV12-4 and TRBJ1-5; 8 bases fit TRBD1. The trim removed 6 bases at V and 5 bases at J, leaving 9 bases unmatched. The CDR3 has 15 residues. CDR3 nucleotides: TGTGCCAGCAGGCGCAATCAGGGGGCTCATCAGCCCCAGCATTTT. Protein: CASRRNQGAHQPQHF.

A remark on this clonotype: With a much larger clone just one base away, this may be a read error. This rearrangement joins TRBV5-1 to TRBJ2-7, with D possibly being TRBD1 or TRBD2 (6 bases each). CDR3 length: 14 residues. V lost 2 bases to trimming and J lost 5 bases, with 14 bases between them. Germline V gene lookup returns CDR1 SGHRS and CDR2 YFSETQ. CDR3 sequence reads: CASSFEGGMDEQYF. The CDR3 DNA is TGCGCCAGCAGCTTCGAGGGGGGTATGGACGAGCAGTACTTC.

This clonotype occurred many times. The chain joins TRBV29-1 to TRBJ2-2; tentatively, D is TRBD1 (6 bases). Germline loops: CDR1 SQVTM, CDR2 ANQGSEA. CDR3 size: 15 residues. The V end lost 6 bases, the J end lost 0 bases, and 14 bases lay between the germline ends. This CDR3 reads CSVAGANTNTGELFF. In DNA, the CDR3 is TGCAGCGTCGCAGGGGCGAATACGAACACCGGGGAGCTGTTTTTT.